The 21 T cell receptor beta chains below come from one sample, sequenced in a study of T-cell reconstitution after alpha-beta-depleted transplantation in children. Unique molecular identifiers tagged the TCRbeta library. Via MiXCR, TCRdb re-called the PCR reads, giving one row per CDR3 protein. The profile shows approximately 980,000 distinct CDR3 sequences, roughly 29% of them singletons. The material was PBMCs, mostly from graft donor cells, obtained 360 days after TCRalphabeta/CD19-depleted stem cell transplant. These receptors all stem from a boy under two years old who had a stem cell transplant for SCID, so the T cells may come from the graft donor.

The sample holds a few counts of this clonotype. The rearrangement uses TRBV29-1 and TRBJ2-2; D is undetermined. The CDR3 consists of 12 residues. From germline, CDR1 is SQVTM and CDR2 ANQGSEA. V shed 5 bases and J shed 6 bases, with 10 bases lying between them. The CDR3 DNA is TGCAGCGTTTCATATGGGGCCGGGGAGCTGTTTTTT. It translates to CSVSYGAGELFF.

This clonotype has more than one count but fewer than ten. The chain employs TRBV12-3 or TRBV12-4 and TRBJ1-1; no clear D gene. The germline V and J ends were trimmed by 3 bases and 1 base, with 9 bases remaining between them. The CDR3 covers 14 residues. The DNA of the CDR3 is TGTGCCAGCAGTTTCGGGGTCACGAACACTGAAGCTTTCTTT. This gives the protein CASSFGVTNTEAFF.

This clonotype was detected only a few times. The junction departs from germline at one end; a sequencing error may be responsible. This rearrangement joins TRBV7-9 to TRBJ2-3; D unresolved. CDR3 length: 14 residues. Germline CDR1 and CDR2: SEHNR and FQNEAQ (reference sequence). CDR3 sequence reads: CASSLAQSTDTQYF. In DNA form, the CDR3 reads TGTGCCAGCAGTTTAGCACAGAGCACAGATACGCAGTATTTT.

The chain employs TRBV3-1 and TRBJ2-1; TRBD2 aligns across 7 bases. Germline trimming cut 0 bases from V and 4 bases from J; bases unmatched to any gene: 9. Germline V lookup: CDR1 LGHDT, CDR2 YNNKEL (reference sequence). CDR3 size: 17 residues. CDR3 region: CASSQDGGASGYNEQFF. CDR3 DNA: TGTGCCAGCAGCCAAGATGGTGGGGCTAGCGGTTACAATGAGCAGTTCTTC.

The V and J genes are TRBV27 and TRBJ2-1; TRBD1 is a possible D gene (6 bases). Germline CDR1 is MNHEY and CDR2 is SMNVEV (reference sequence). Trimming removed 8 bases from V and 4 bases from J, with 15 bases in between. The CDR3 covers 14 residues. The CDR3 bases are TGTGCCAGCTCATTACCGGACAGATACAATGAGCAGTTCTTC. Translation gives CASSLPDRYNEQFF.

Ten or more counts support this clonotype. CDR3 nucleotide sequence: TGTGCCAGCAGCTTAACCCATCGGGGGGAAAACACCGGGGAGCTGTTTTTT. Its protein is CASSLTHRGENTGELFF. V usage is TRBV7-3 and J usage is TRBJ2-2; 7 bases map to TRBD2. Germline V gene sequence: CDR1 SGHTA, CDR2 FQGTGA. The CDR3 sequence is 17 residues long. With V trimmed by 0 bases and J by 2 bases, 6 bases remained unmatched.

The chain combines TRBV20-1 with TRBJ1-3, with D perhaps TRBD1 (5 bases). CDR1 DFQATT and CDR2 SNEGSKA come from the germline V gene (reference sequence). With 4 bases removed from V and 1 base from J, the gap between germline ends came to 11 bases. The CDR3 loop spans 14 amino acids. The CDR3 protein is CSATSGGSGNTIYF. The CDR3 bases are TGCAGTGCTACATCCGGGGGTTCTGGAAACACCATATATTTT.

CDR3 coding DNA: TGTGCCAGCAGCGTCCGACTAGCGGCATACAATGAGCAGTTCTTC. It yields the protein CASSVRLAAYNEQFF. This chain connects TRBV9 to TRBJ2-1, with 9 bases matching TRBD2. Trimming at V came to 2 bases and at J to 4 bases, leaving 4 bases not matched to a gene. The CDR3 length is 15 residues. Looked up from germline, CDR1 is SGDLS and CDR2 is YYNGEE.

This clonotype has a handful of counts. This chain links TRBV7-3 with TRBJ2-6, with D possibly TRBD2 on 5 matching bases. This CDR3 is 18 amino acids long. V gave up 5 bases and J gave up 0 bases, with 17 bases separating them. Germline lookup yields CDR1 SGHTA and CDR2 FQGTGA. CDR3: CASSPRGSLSSGANVLTF. CDR3 nucleotides: TGTGCCAGCAGCCCCCGGGGTTCCCTAAGCTCTGGGGCCAACGTCCTGACTTTC.

This clonotype turned up a few times. The rearrangement links TRBV4-2 to TRBJ1-3; D is unresolved. Germline V CDR1 and CDR2: LGHNA, YNFKEQ. The CDR3 is 13 residues long. Deletions cut 0 bases from V and 7 bases from J, with 7 bases between. CDR3 loop: CASSQDYGNTIYF. CDR3 DNA: TGTGCCAGCAGCCAAGATTACGGGAACACCATATATTTT.

This clonotype was seen a handful of times. The rearrangement uses TRBV28 and TRBJ2-3; 10 positions agree with TRBD1. Germline V gives CDR1 MDHEN, CDR2 SYDVKM. The CDR3 consists of 16 residues. With V trimmed by 4 bases and J by 2 bases, 6 bases remained unmatched. For the CDR3, the DNA is TGTGCCAGCAGTTGGGACAGGGGCCTTCCCACAGATACGCAGTATTTT. It specifies CASSWDRGLPTDTQYF.

The gene calls are TRBV6-5 and TRBJ1-2; 7 bases fit TRBD1. The CDR3 has 12 amino acids. Trimming at V came to 4 bases and at J to 6 bases, leaving 2 bases not matched to a gene. The germline CDR1 and CDR2 sequences are MNHEY and SVGAGI. In DNA form, the CDR3 reads TGTGCCAGCAGTTTGGACAGGAATGGCTACACCTTC. Protein product: CASSLDRNGYTF.

This clonotype was counted between two and nine times. J is TRBJ2-7 and V is TRBV4-1; weak D call: TRBD2 (6 bases). The CDR3 covers 17 residues. Germline V gene sequence: CDR1 MGHRA, CDR2 YSYEKL. Trimming shortened V by 2 bases and J by 3 bases, and 20 bases separated the two germline ends. The CDR3 region has the DNA TGCGCCAGCAGCCAAAGGCGCGGCTTGGGGCGGGACTACGAGCAGTACTTC. Translating gives CASSQRRGLGRDYEQYF.

The table lists this clonotype with a few counts. The chain combines TRBV18 with TRBJ2-3; no clear D. V was pared by 5 bases and J by 2 bases, with 11 bases between. CDR3 size: 14 residues. Looked up from germline, CDR1 is KGHSH and CDR2 is LQKENI. The CDR3 sequence: CASSSGSATDTQYF. CDR3 DNA: TGTGCCAGCTCATCTGGGTCGGCCACAGATACGCAGTATTTT.

The V gene is TRBV4-1, the J gene TRBJ2-7; a weak D match, TRBD2 (6 bases). Per germline, CDR1 MGHRA and CDR2 YSYEKL. The germline V and J ends were trimmed by 4 bases and 6 bases, with 25 bases remaining between them. The CDR3 has 17 amino acids. The CDR3 loop reads CASSPLNGGISAGEQYF. DNA for the CDR3: TGCGCCAGCAGCCCTCTAAATGGGGGGATCTCGGCGGGCGAGCAGTACTTC.

This chain joins TRBV14 and TRBJ2-3; the D is unclear. The V gene's germline CDR1 is SGHDN and CDR2 FVKESK. The CDR3 covers 15 residues. V lost 1 base and J lost 3, with 11 bases in between. The CDR3 DNA sequence: TGTGCCAGCAGCCAAGCGGTTAGTGGTACAGATACGCAGTATTTT. Translation gives CASSQAVSGTDTQYF.

This clonotype occurred many times. The genes are TRBV5-5 and TRBJ1-5; tentatively, D is TRBD1 (5 bases). Germline V gene sequence: CDR1 SGHKS, CDR2 YYEKEE (reference sequence). The V end lost 2 bases, the J end lost 3 bases, and 9 bases lay between the germline ends. The CDR3 runs to 14 residues. CDR3 in amino acids: CASSFSGTNQPQHF. DNA of the CDR3: TGTGCCAGCAGCTTCTCAGGGACCAATCAGCCCCAGCATTTT.

This sequence joins TRBV4-1 and TRBJ1-2; 7 nucleotides agree with TRBD1. CDR3 length: 16 residues. V lost 0 bases and J lost 5; bases outside the gene matches: 9. Germline V lookup: CDR1 MGHRA, CDR2 YSYEKL. CDR3 sequence: CASSQDEQGTPYGYTF. CDR3 DNA: TGCGCCAGCAGCCAAGATGAACAGGGGACCCCTTATGGCTACACCTTC.

The V gene is TRBV7-9, the J gene TRBJ1-4; TRBD1 agrees at 8 bases. V lost 5 bases to trimming and J lost 3 bases; unmatched junction nucleotides: 2. Germline V gene sequence: CDR1 SEHNR, CDR2 FQNEAQ (reference sequence). This CDR3 comprises 14 residues. CDR3 in DNA: TGTGCCAGCAGCACGACAGGGGCTAATGAAAAACTGTTTTTT. Translating it yields CASSTTGANEKLFF.

This clonotype turned up a few times. The J gene is TRBJ2-7, the V gene TRBV3-1; tentative D call: TRBD2 (7 bases). The CDR3 length is 14 residues. Looked up from germline, CDR1 is LGHDT and CDR2 is YNNKEL (reference sequence). The V end lost 0 bases, the J end lost 6 bases, and 12 bases lay between the germline ends. CDR3 loop: CASSQDKRGGEQYF. CDR3 nucleotides: TGTGCCAGCAGCCAAGATAAAAGGGGGGGCGAGCAGTACTTC.

This chain joins TRBV3-1 and TRBJ1-5; D ambiguous. V was shortened by 4 bases and J by 5 bases, with 12 bases between the two germline ends. CDR3 length: 14 residues. Germline loops: CDR1 LGHDT, CDR2 YNNKEL (reference sequence). CDR3 sequence: CASSLSSRDQPQHF. The CDR3 DNA follows: TGTGCCAGCAGCCTCAGCAGTAGGGATCAGCCCCAGCATTTT.